Sequencing of this TCR beta chain was carried out in a study of OX40 agonist ivuxolimab in advanced cancers. Whole-study context: While on treatment, patients had intravenous ivuxolimab at 0.01 to 10 mg/kg every 2 weeks. The study's findings and limits: Clonal expansion from baseline to week 6 occurred in both CD4+ and CD8+ T cells.

Trimming took off 0 bases at V and 10 bases at J, with 10 bases between the two ends. There are 14 residues in the CDR3. Germline V gives CDR1 MNHEY, CDR2 SVGAGI. Patients had blood sampled at baseline and again on cycle 4 day 1 and cycle 7 day 1. As to this clone: Its target is not known.

Sequenced by immunoSEQ multiplex PCR; TCRdb stores in-frame clones only, minus some. The sample lists tens of thousands of clones, roughly 89% occurring once. This clonotype was sampled from an adult with an advanced solid tumor such as melanoma, head and neck, liver or kidney cancer. V is TRBV6-5 and J is TRBJ1-6; D call uncertain. The sample here was CD4+ or CD8+ T cells sorted from blood, taken in a trial of the OX40 agonist ivuxolimab. The CDR3 region has the DNA TGTGCCAGCAGTTACTCGACGGGGTACTCACCCCTCCACTTT. Translation: CASSYSTGYSPLHF.